The rows below give T cell receptor beta chains drawn from one sample of a study of blood T cell repertoires in COVID-19. Method: immunoSEQ multiplex PCR; TCRdb's copy keeps in-frame clones and lacks some. The sample includes 340,000 or so clones, 80% to 90% of them seen just once. The sequenced sample was PBMCs or T cells enriched from blood (not recorded which). The receptor set was obtained from a woman aged 40 to 55 with acute COVID-19. Each CDR3 is given with its conserved first and last residue. The D gene is left open where the match is weak. Rows may omit the clone size; those that give it use once, few, many or a size class.

- | - | TRBJ1-5 | TRBV19 | CASSMFSVSNQPQHF | TGTGCCAGTAGTATGTTTAGCGTTAGCAATCAGCCCCAGCATTTT
- | - | TRBJ2-4 | TRBV7-2 | CASSLDLAKNIQYF | TGTGCCAGTAGCTTAGACTTAGCCAAAAACATTCAGTACTTC
- | - | TRBJ2-2 | TRBV3-1/TRBV3-2 | CASRRAGTPTGELFF | TGTGCCAGCAGGAGGGCGGGAACTCCAACCGGGGAGCTGTTTTTT
- | - | TRBJ2-7 | TRBV11-1 | CASTPRRGHYEQYF | TGTGCCAGCACCCCCCGGCGGGGGCACTACGAGCAGTACTTC
- | TRBD1 | TRBJ2-7 | TRBV7-2 | CASSKDRVGEQYF | TGTGCCAGCAGTAAGGACAGGGTAGGCGAGCAGTACTTC
- | - | TRBJ1-6 | TRBV5-5 | CASSSGVTGNSPLHF | TGTGCCAGCAGCTCGGGAGTTACGGGTAATTCACCCCTCCACTTT
- | TRBD1 | TRBJ1-4 | TRBV29-1 | CSVANPGQGLATNEKLFF | TGCAGCGTGGCCAATCCGGGACAGGGTCTCGCAACTAATGAAAAACTGTTTTTT
- | - | TRBJ1-5 | TRBV28 | CASSENDRIIVQPQHF | TGTGCCAGCAGTGAGAATGACAGGATCATTGTTCAGCCCCAGCATTTT
- | TRBD2 | TRBJ2-1 | TRBV7-6 | CASSLGLAGGIRNNEQFF | TGTGCCAGCAGCTTAGGACTAGCGGGAGGCATTCGGAACAATGAGCAGTTCTTC
- | - | TRBJ2-1 | TRBV6-5 | CASSLSRNEQFF | TGTGCCAGCAGCCTGAGTCGGAATGAGCAGTTCTTC
- | - | TRBJ1-1 | TRBV3-1/TRBV3-2 | CASSQEAVMNTEAFF | TGTGCCAGCAGCCAAGAGGCAGTGATGAACACTGAAGCTTTCTTT
- | - | TRBJ1-5 | TRBV6-2/TRBV6-3 | CASSRTDEEQPQHF | TGTGCCAGCAGCCGGACAGACGAGGAGCAGCCCCAGCATTTT
- | TRBD1 | TRBJ1-1 | TRBV3-1/TRBV3-2 | CASSLDRATEAFF | TGTGCCAGCAGCCTGGACAGGGCCACTGAAGCTTTCTTT
few | - | TRBJ1-2 | TRBV12-3/TRBV12-4 | CASSFGINYGYTF | TGTGCCAGCAGTTTCGGTATAAACTATGGCTACACCTTC
- | TRBD1 | TRBJ1-5 | TRBV18 | CASSPSETGVFAQPQHF | TGTGCCAGCTCACCATCGGAGACAGGGGTATTTGCTCAGCCCCAGCATTTT
few | TRBD1 | TRBJ1-1 | TRBV15 | CATSTSQGARTEAFF | TGTGCCACCAGCACATCACAGGGGGCGAGAACTGAAGCTTTCTTT
- | - | TRBJ2-5 | TRBV15 | CATSAGYETQYF | TGTGCCACCTCGGCGGGGTATGAGACCCAGTACTTC
- | TRBD2 | TRBJ2-3 | TRBV29-1 | CSVGTSGGRDTQYF | TGCAGCGTTGGGACTAGCGGGGGAAGAGATACGCAGTATTTT
- | - | TRBJ2-7 | TRBV19 | CASSIGGLNYEQYF | TGTGCCAGTAGTATAGGCGGGTTGAACTACGAGCAGTACTTC
- | TRBD1 | TRBJ2-3 | TRBV5-1 | CASSQDRSTDTQYF | TGCGCCAGCAGCCAGGACAGGAGCACAGATACGCAGTATTTT
- | TRBD1 | TRBJ1-1 | TRBV9 | CASSVVGGWSEAFF | TGTGCCAGCAGCGTAGTAGGGGGCTGGTCTGAAGCTTTCTTT
- | - | TRBJ1-1 | TRBV18 | CASSSRPGDTEAFF | TGTGCCAGCTCATCAAGACCGGGTGACACTGAAGCTTTCTTT
- | TRBD1 | TRBJ2-7 | TRBV2 | CASNRDRGGSREQYF | TGTGCCAGCAACCGAGACAGGGGAGGTTCTCGCGAGCAGTACTTC
- | - | TRBJ2-6 | TRBV18 | CASSPGGANVLTF | TGTGCCAGCTCACCGGGCGGGGCCAACGTCCTGACTTTC
- | - | TRBJ1-1 | TRBV13 | CASSLGQGNTEAFF | TGTGCCAGCAGCTTAGGGCAGGGAAACACTGAAGCTTTCTTT
- | TRBD1 | TRBJ1-2 | TRBV27 | CASSFPGQNGYTF | TGTGCCAGCAGTTTCCCGGGACAGAATGGCTACACCTTC
few | TRBD1 | TRBJ1-2 | TRBV9 | CASSVSGGASGYTF | TGTGCCAGCAGCGTATCAGGGGGCGCGTCTGGCTACACCTTC
- | TRBD1 | TRBJ2-7 | TRBV5-5 | CASSLQGTLSYEQYF | TGTGCCAGCAGCTTACAGGGGACACTTTCTTACGAGCAGTACTTC
- | TRBD2 | TRBJ2-5 | TRBV9 | CASSGGTSGGLQETQYF | TGTGCCAGCAGCGGAGGGACTAGCGGGGGCCTGCAAGAGACCCAGTACTTC
- | - | TRBJ1-4 | TRBV7-3 | CASSLTGGEEEKLFF | TGTGCCAGCAGCTTAACAGGAGGGGAAGAAGAAAAACTGTTTTTT
- | TRBD1 | TRBJ1-2 | TRBV5-8 | CASSRRTGSVYGYTF | TGTGCCAGCAGCAGAAGGACAGGGTCGGTCTATGGCTACACCTTC
- | - | TRBJ1-3 | TRBV21-1 | CASSTLRRYSGNTIYF | TGTGCCAGCAGCACCTTGAGGCGCTACTCTGGAAACACCATATATTTT
- | TRBD1 | TRBJ1-5 | TRBV6-5 | CASSSGQVGNQPQHF | TGTGCCAGCAGTTCGGGACAGGTTGGCAATCAGCCCCAGCATTTT
- | TRBD1 | TRBJ2-5 | TRBV9 | CASSARGTGGWETQYF | TGTGCCAGCAGCGCCCGGGGGACAGGGGGCTGGGAGACCCAGTACTTC
- | TRBD2 | TRBJ2-7 | TRBV7-9 | CASSPSSGPYEQYF | TGTGCCAGCAGCCCCTCTAGCGGGCCCTACGAGCAGTACTTC
- | - | TRBJ2-2 | TRBV27 | CASSPRTARNGELFF | TGTGCCAGCAGCCCTAGGACAGCGAGGAACGGGGAGCTGTTTTTT